The source of this TCR beta chain is a study of OX40 agonist ivuxolimab in advanced cancers. Whole-study context: Clinicians treated patients with ivuxolimab, an agonistic anti-OX40 (CD134) antibody.

Study results and caveats: More expanded clones were found, on average, in CD8+ than in CD4+ T cells.

Note on this clone: The antigen is not known.

The table came from immunoSEQ multiplex PCR; TCRdb's copy has only in-frame clones and leaves some out. Of 45,000 or so clones listed, about 88% were seen once; the top ten hold approximately 11%. Patients were ineligible given autoimmune disease history or systemic immunosuppression. Blood samples were obtained at baseline, cycle 4 day 1, and cycle 7 day 1. The clonotype was recovered from an adult with an advanced solid tumor such as melanoma, head and neck, liver or kidney cancer. This specimen was CD4+ or CD8+ T cells sorted from blood, taken in a trial of the OX40 agonist ivuxolimab.

The CDR3 spells CASSYVRDRNKNQPQHF. Here the CDR3 DNA reads TGTGCCAGCAGCTACGTAAGGGACAGGAATAAGAATCAGCCCCAGCATTTT. The chain joins TRBV28 to TRBJ1-5, with 8 bases lining up with TRBD1. The CDR3 has 17 amino acids. V dropped 6 bases and J dropped 4; count of bases not matched to a gene: 14. CDR1 MDHEN and CDR2 SYDVKM come from the germline V gene.